Following are 26 T cell receptor beta chains from one sample sequenced in a study of T cell repertoires in cytomegalovirus infection. TCRdb re-derived calls from the reads in MiXCR, one entry per CDR3 protein. The table lists nearly 550,000 distinct CDR3 sequences, about 17% of them singletons, with around 25% in the top ten. Material: CD8+ T cells from PBMCs. These TCRs come from a human donor in good health (CMV status not recorded). Some clones in this sample may be carry-over from other donors' samples.

This clonotype turned up a few times. The chain has TRBV7-9 and TRBJ1-6, with D possibly being TRBD1 (5 bases). Germline CDR1 reads SEHNR; CDR2 reads FQNEAQ (reference sequence). The CDR3 runs 14 residues. V lost 1 base and J lost 9, with 10 bases in between. The CDR3 coding sequence is TGTGCCAGCAGCTTAGTGCAGGGAGGTTCACCCCTCCACTTT. Its protein is CASSLVQGGSPLHF.

Concerning this clonotype itself: This may arise from a read error, as a much more abundant clone is one base away. V gene TRBV12-3 or TRBV12-4 combines with J gene TRBJ2-3; 15 positions match TRBD2. The CDR3 is 16 amino acids. For the CDR3, the DNA is TGTGCCAGCAGCCTGGGACTAGCGGGGGGACGGGTTACGCGGTATTTT. Translated: CASSLGLAGGRVTRYF.

This clonotype has more than one count but fewer than ten. This chain joins TRBV11-2 and TRBJ2-7; no clear D. The CDR3 is 13 amino acids. Germline values: CDR1 SGHAT, CDR2 FQNNGV. Trimming removed 0 bases from V and 6 bases from J, with 9 bases in between. Written as DNA, the CDR3 is TGTGCCAGCAGCTTAGAGGGGATAGGCGAGCAGTACTTC. Amino acid sequence: CASSLEGIGEQYF.

V usage is TRBV28 and J usage is TRBJ1-2; no reliable D call. Trimming left V 3 bases short and J 4 bases short, with 12 bases between. The CDR3 covers 14 residues. Looked up from germline, CDR1 is MDHEN and CDR2 is SYDVKM. The CDR3, as DNA: TGTGCCAGCAGTTTCCGGGGTTCTGGCTATGGCTACACCTTC. This encodes CASSFRGSGYGYTF.

Remarks on this clonotype: Relative to the germline gene, one junction end is altered; a read error may explain this. This sequence joins TRBV7-6 and TRBJ2-1; the D gene could be TRBD1 or TRBD2 (5 bases each). The CDR3 consists of 16 residues. Germline values: CDR1 SGHVS, CDR2 FNYEAQ. The CDR3 DNA reads as TGTGCTAGCAGCTCACCACGGGACCCGCCCTACAATGAGCAGTTCTTC. It translates to CASSSPRDPPYNEQFF. Complete variable domain (other parts from reference TRBV7-6 and TRBJ2-1): GAGVSQSPRYKVTKRGQDVALRCDPISGHVSLYWYRQALGQGPEFLTYFNYEAQQDKSGLPNDRFSAERPEGSISTLTIQRTEQRDSAMYRCASSSPRDPPYNEQFFGPGTRLTVL.

This clonotype was counted a few times. This chain joins TRBV19 and TRBJ1-5, with TRBD1 matching 8 bases. Per the germline V gene, CDR1 is LNHDA and CDR2 is SQIVND (reference sequence). The CDR3 totals 17 residues. Trimming cost V 6 bases and J 2 bases; bases outside gene matches: 12. The CDR3 bases are TGTGCCAGTAGATATTCTCAGGGGGCGAGGGGCAATCAGCCCCAGCATTTT. Its translation: CASRYSQGARGNQPQHF. The full variable domain, in which reference TRBV19 and TRBJ1-5 provide the parts outside the CDR3, is DGGITQSPKYLFRKEGQNVTLSCEQNLNHDAMYWYRQDPGQGLRLIYYSQIVNDFQKGDIAEGYSVSREKKESFPLTVTSAQKNPTAFYLCASRYSQGARGNQPQHFGDGTRLSIL.

This chain links TRBV11-1 with TRBJ2-2; 12 bases agree with TRBD1. Germline trimming cut 4 bases from V and 4 bases from J; bases unmatched to any gene: 1. CDR1 and CDR2 (germline): SGHAT, FQDESV (reference sequence). The CDR3 sequence is 15 residues long. CDR3: CASSSGQGATGELFF. The CDR3 bases are TGTGCCAGCAGCTCGGGACAGGGGGCCACCGGGGAGCTGTTTTTT.

The chain recombines TRBV5-1 with TRBJ1-4; 12 bases are a match to TRBD1. Germline V gene sequence: CDR1 SGHRS, CDR2 YFSETQ. The CDR3 is 20 amino acids. The J segment lost 7 bases and the V segment lost 5 bases, leaving 21 bases of the junction unmatched. This chain's CDR3 is CASRGGMPGQGARNAEKLFF. CDR3 DNA sequence: TGCGCCAGCAGAGGTGGGATGCCGGGACAGGGGGCGCGGAACGCTGAAAAACTGTTTTTT.

In its sample, this clonotype was seen many times. The chain joins TRBV7-8 to TRBJ1-1; D might be TRBD1 (5 bases). Germline-derived CDR1 and CDR2 are SGHVS and FQNEAQ. V was cut by 7 bases and J by 5 bases, with 14 bases left in between. There are 13 residues in the CDR3. CDR3 sequence (DNA): TGTGCCAGCAACCCGCTGGGGGGAACTGAAGCTTTCTTT. This codes for CASNPLGGTEAFF.

Many counts were recorded for this clonotype. The chain employs TRBV4-2 and TRBJ2-5; 8 bases align to TRBD2. The CDR3 consists of 17 residues. The trim removed 0 bases at V and 5 bases at J, leaving 11 bases unmatched. Germline assignment: CDR1 LGHNA and CDR2 YNFKEQ. The CDR3 sequence: CASSQEGLDREGETQYF. In DNA form, the CDR3 reads TGTGCCAGCAGCCAAGAAGGACTTGACCGGGAGGGGGAGACCCAGTACTTC.

This clonotype was counted at least ten times. The chain employs TRBV7-9 and TRBJ2-7; possibly TRBD1 for D (5 bases). There are 15 residues in the CDR3. Germline loops: CDR1 SEHNR, CDR2 FQNEAQ (reference sequence). Trimming left V 2 bases short and J 2 bases short, with 13 bases between. This CDR3 is CASSLIRQPAYEQYF. DNA for the CDR3: TGTGCCAGCAGCTTAATTCGACAGCCAGCCTACGAGCAGTACTTC.

The chain carries TRBV5-4 and TRBJ1-1; TRBD1 aligns across 7 bases. CDR1 is SGHNT, CDR2 YYREEE, per germline (reference sequence). V dropped 5 bases and J dropped 4; count of bases not matched to a gene: 5. The CDR3 consists of 13 residues. The CDR3: CASSDRVGTEAFF. CDR3 nucleotides: TGTGCCAGCAGTGACAGGGTTGGCACTGAAGCTTTCTTT.

The rearrangement links TRBV5-4 to TRBJ2-7; D remains unclear. CDR1 is SGHNT, CDR2 YYREEE, per germline (reference sequence). Trimming removed 1 base at V and 2 bases at J, with 10 bases between. The CDR3 sequence is 14 residues long. The chain's CDR3 is CASSLWQPPYEQYF. The CDR3 DNA follows: TGTGCCAGCAGCTTGTGGCAGCCCCCCTACGAGCAGTACTTC. Filled out from reference TRBV5-4 and TRBJ2-7, the complete variable domain reads ETGVTQSPTHLIKTRGQQVTLRCSSQSGHNTVSWYQQALGQGPQFIFQYYREEENGRGNFPPRFSGLQFPNYSSELNVNALELDDSALYLCASSLWQPPYEQYFGPGTRLTVT.

This clonotype was seen ten or more times. The chain carries TRBV7-9 and TRBJ2-7; no clear D gene. The CDR3 consists of 13 residues. Germline V gene sequence: CDR1 SEHNR, CDR2 FQNEAQ (reference sequence). V gave up 5 bases and J gave up 4 bases, with 12 bases separating them. In DNA, the CDR3 is TGTGCCAGCAGCGGATTCAGGAGTTACGAGCAGTACTTC. This gives the protein CASSGFRSYEQYF.

The chain carries TRBV7-9 and TRBJ2-3; D unresolved. V was shortened by 8 bases and J by 4 bases, with 10 bases between the two germline ends. The CDR3 runs 12 residues. Germline V lookup: CDR1 SEHNR, CDR2 FQNEAQ (reference sequence). The CDR3 spells CASDSLADTQYF. The DNA of the CDR3 is TGTGCCAGCGACTCCCTCGCAGATACGCAGTATTTT. The entire variable domain, with the rest obtained from reference TRBV7-9 and TRBJ2-3, is as follows: DTGVSQNPRHKITKRGQNVTFRCDPISEHNRLYWYRQTLGQGPEFLTYFQNEAQLEKSRLLSDRFSAERPKGSFSTLEIQRTEQGDSAMYLCASDSLADTQYFGPGTRLTVL.

This clonotype was seen many times. The genes are TRBV6-1 and TRBJ2-5, with 10 nucleotides matching TRBD1. This CDR3 is 17 amino acids long. Germline V gives CDR1 MNHNS, CDR2 SASEGT. The trim removed 5 bases at V and 1 base at J, leaving 10 bases unmatched. This CDR3 is CASSSRKRDRGQETQYF. CDR3 bases: TGTGCCAGCAGTTCCCGAAAGAGGGACAGGGGCCAAGAGACCCAGTACTTC.

At least ten counts were recorded for this clonotype. The rearrangement links TRBV6-6 to TRBJ1-4; TRBD1 matches at 7 bases. CDR1 and CDR2 (germline): MNHNY, SVGAGI (reference sequence). V gave up 2 bases and J gave up 2 bases; unmatched junction bases: 5. The CDR3 spans 16 residues. The CDR3 sequence is CASSYIRQGTNEKLFF. CDR3 coding DNA: TGTGCCAGCAGTTACATTCGACAGGGTACTAATGAAAAACTGTTTTTT.

The chain has TRBV24-1 and TRBJ2-6; D possibly corresponds to TRBD1 (8 bases). The CDR3 is made up of 17 amino acids. Germline CDR1 is KGHDR and CDR2 is SFDVKD. Trimming cost V 9 bases and J 1 base, with 18 bases left between them. CDR3 in DNA: TGTGCCACCGCACAGGGGGGGATGCTTTCTGGGGCCAACGTCCTGACTTTC. Its protein is CATAQGGMLSGANVLTF.

This chain uses TRBV7-2 with TRBJ2-7; 9 bases are shared with TRBD2. The CDR3 is 18 residues long. CDR1 is SGHTA and CDR2 is FQGNSA in the germline V gene. V was clipped by 4 bases and J by 2 bases; unmatched bases: 15. This CDR3 is CASSSPAGGGGGAYEQYF. For the CDR3, the DNA is TGTGCCAGCAGCTCCCCTGCGGGCGGGGGGGGGGGGGCCTACGAGCAGTACTTC.

With regard to this clonotype: A much larger clone differs from this one at a single base, so this may be a read error. The V and J genes are TRBV9 and TRBJ2-1; 9 bases are a match to TRBD2. This CDR3 has 14 residues. V was pared by 0 bases and J by 6 bases, with 1 base of the junction left unmatched. CDR1 and CDR2 from the germline V gene are SGDLS and YYNGEE. The CDR3 DNA is TGTGCCAGCAGCGTAGTACTAGCGGGCAATGAGCAGTTCTTC. Protein: CASSVVLAGNEQFF.

This clonotype was detected ten times or more. The chain couples TRBV7-4 to TRBJ1-1, with a tentative D call TRBD1 (6 bases). CDR3 length: 15 amino acids. Trimming took off 1 base at V and 6 bases at J, with 15 bases between the two ends. The germline CDR1 and CDR2 sequences are SGHVT and SQSDAQ. The chain's CDR3 is CASSLEPGAVSEAFF. As DNA, the CDR3 is TGTGCCAGCAGCTTAGAACCGGGGGCGGTCTCTGAAGCTTTCTTT.

This clonotype was observed a few times. The V and J genes are TRBV27 and TRBJ2-3; D is unresolved. The CDR3 length is 13 residues. Per the germline V gene, CDR1 is MNHEY and CDR2 is SMNVEV (reference sequence). V dropped 4 bases and J dropped 3 bases, with 8 bases sitting between them. As DNA, the CDR3 is TGTGCCAGCAGTTCCGATATGACAGATACGCAGTATTTT. Its translation: CASSSDMTDTQYF.

J is TRBJ1-2 and V is TRBV3-1; D gene unclear. The germline V gene has CDR1 LGHDT and CDR2 YNNKEL (reference sequence). This CDR3 is built from 15 residues. The germline V and J ends were trimmed by 4 bases and 6 bases, with 18 bases remaining between them. CDR3 in amino acids: CASSPPGGYMDGYTF. The CDR3 DNA is TGTGCCAGCAGCCCCCCAGGCGGCTATATGGATGGCTACACCTTC. The full variable domain, rest sourced from reference TRBV3-1 and TRBJ1-2, is DTAVSQTPKYLVTQMGNDKSIKCEQNLGHDTMYWYKQDSKKFLKIMFSYNNKELIINETVPNRFSPKSPDKAHLNLHINSLELGDSAVYFCASSPPGGYMDGYTFGSGTRLTVV.

The rearrangement uses TRBV30 and TRBJ1-2; D not certain. This CDR3 is built from 12 residues. V shed 2 bases and J shed 3 bases, with 7 bases lying between them. CDR1 is GTSNPN, CDR2 SVGIG, per germline (reference sequence). CDR3 residues: CAWSLTDYGYTF. The CDR3 coding sequence is TGTGCCTGGAGTCTGACCGACTATGGCTACACCTTC.

The chain joins TRBV27 to TRBJ2-1; D perhaps matches TRBD2 (5 bases). Germline assignment: CDR1 MNHEY and CDR2 SMNVEV (reference sequence). V lost 3 bases to trimming and J lost 5 bases, with 8 bases between them. The CDR3 has 13 residues. The chain's CDR3 is CASSFSSDNEQFF. CDR3 DNA sequence: TGTGCCAGCAGTTTCAGTAGCGACAATGAGCAGTTCTTC.

The rearrangement uses TRBV27 and TRBJ1-1; D call uncertain. The germline V gene encodes CDR1 MNHEY and CDR2 SMNVEV (reference sequence). This CDR3 has 11 residues. V was trimmed by 10 bases and J by 4 bases, leaving 10 bases between them. The CDR3: CATNKGTEAFF. In nucleotides, the CDR3 is TGTGCCACCAACAAAGGCACTGAAGCTTTCTTT.